This TCR beta chain appears in the sequencing data of a study of long-term antiretroviral therapy in people with HIV. The CDR3 contains 13 residues. V was clipped by 5 bases and J by 1 base, with 8 bases between them. Germline CDR1 is MNHEY and CDR2 is SVGAGI. At survey level, the immunoSEQ assay was run in its v3.0 version. Sequencing used immunoSEQ multiplex PCR; TCRdb keeps in-frame clones, though not all of them. The profile covers about 30,000 clones, with roughly 95% appearing a single time and 6.5% to 10% taken by the ten largest. The TCR comes from a man younger than 45 with HIV. Sequences were derived from unsorted PBMCs, sampled more than 6 years after starting antiretroviral therapy. The chain links TRBV6-5 to TRBJ1-1; tentatively, D is TRBD1 (6 bases). CDR3 in amino acids: CASSHRENTEAFF. The CDR3 bases are TGTGCCAGCAGTCACAGGGAGAACACTGAAGCTTTCTTT.